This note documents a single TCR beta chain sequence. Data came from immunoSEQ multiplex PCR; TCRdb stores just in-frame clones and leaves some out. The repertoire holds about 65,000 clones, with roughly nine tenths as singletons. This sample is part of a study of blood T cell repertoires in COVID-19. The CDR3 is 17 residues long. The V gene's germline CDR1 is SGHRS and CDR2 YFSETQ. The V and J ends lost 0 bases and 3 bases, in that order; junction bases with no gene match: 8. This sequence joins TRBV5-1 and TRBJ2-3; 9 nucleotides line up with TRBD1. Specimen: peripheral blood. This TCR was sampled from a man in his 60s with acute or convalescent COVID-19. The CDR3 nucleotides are TGCGCCAGCAGCTTGGATGGGACAGGGAAAGGGACAGATACGCAGTATTTT. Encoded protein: CASSLDGTGKGTDTQYF.